The T cell receptor beta chain under discussion was sequenced for a study of patients and donors after allogeneic stem cell transplantation. Trimming cost V 3 bases and J 5 bases, with 10 bases left between them. The CDR3 sequence is 13 residues long. TCRdb re-called the RT-PCR reads through MiXCR, storing one row per CDR3 protein. The sample consists of fewer than 5,000 distinct CDR3 sequences, roughly a sixth of them appearing once. This clonotype was counted ten times or more. This TCR came from a human donor who was either an allogeneic HSCT recipient or a stem cell or donor lymphocyte infusion donor (not recorded which). It is not recorded whose cells these are; they may come from a transplant donor. The V gene is TRBV12-3 or TRBV12-4, the J gene TRBJ1-1; D may be TRBD1 (6 bases). The sample comprised blood, either unsorted or a sorted T cell fraction (not recorded which). The CDR3 DNA is TGTGCCAGCAGTTTTTCAGGGGAGACTGAAGCTTTCTTT. As protein: CASSFSGETEAFF.